The 6 T cell receptor beta chains below were found in one sample sequenced in a study of identical twins. MiXCR was run by TCRdb on the 5' RACE reads, yielding one entry per CDR3 protein. The sample contains about 660,000 distinct CDR3 sequences, less than 10% of which appear only once. The same sample was also used in a study of yellow fever vaccine responses in identical twins.

Sequencing was performed on PBMCs. These TCRs come from a woman aged 18 to 35 in good health.

The chain couples TRBV28 to TRBJ2-1; 8 bases fit TRBD2. This CDR3 is 16 amino acids long. V lost 5 bases to trimming and J lost 7 bases; unmatched junction nucleotides: 13. Germline V gene sequence: CDR1 MDHEN, CDR2 SYDVKM. CDR3 nucleotide sequence: TGTGCCAGCAGTCCACCTCAAGCGGGAGTAGGGAATGAGCAGTTCTTC. Its translation is CASSPPQAGVGNEQFF.

V usage is TRBV6-5 and J usage is TRBJ1-6; D gene ambiguous. There are 18 residues in the CDR3. V lost 0 bases, J lost 0 bases, and 12 bases lay in between. CDR1 and CDR2 from the germline V gene are MNHEY and SVGAGI. CDR3 DNA: TGTGCCAGCAGTTACTCGTTAGTAGGAAGCTCCTATAATTCACCCCTCCACTTT. This codes for CASSYSLVGSSYNSPLHF.

This clonotype was recorded a few times. The gene calls are TRBV6-2 or TRBV6-3 and TRBJ2-1; perhaps TRBD1 as D (6 bases). The length of the CDR3 is 18 residues. The germline CDR1 and CDR2 sequences are MNHEY and SVGEGT. Trimming took 6 bases from V and 9 from J, leaving 30 bases between them. This chain's CDR3 is CASSPQGAGTLGVGEQFF. The CDR3 DNA reads as TGTGCCAGCAGCCCCCAAGGGGCCGGGACATTGGGAGTGGGTGAGCAGTTCTTC.

V and J are TRBV7-3 and TRBJ2-5, with D unresolved. The length of the CDR3 is 17 residues. Germline V CDR1 and CDR2: SGHTA, FQGTGA. The germline V and J ends were trimmed by 2 bases and 2 bases, with 18 bases remaining between them. The CDR3 DNA is TGTGCCAGCAGCTTATCTGCAGATTTGGGAATACAAGAGACCCAGTACTTC. It is translated as CASSLSADLGIQETQYF.

This clonotype has only a few counts. CDR3 nucleotide sequence: TGTGCCAGCAGCGTAGCTGGGAGTAATTACAATGAGCAGTTCTTC. This sequence encodes CASSVAGSNYNEQFF. The rearrangement joins TRBV9 to TRBJ2-1, with a possible D match to TRBD2 (5 bases). Trimming cost V 0 bases and J 4 bases, with 11 bases left between them. The CDR3 totals 15 residues. Germline CDR1 and CDR2: SGDLS and YYNGEE.

The CDR3 protein is CASSPDTSGVSHNEQFF. CDR3 sequence (DNA): TGCGCCAGCAGCCCGGATACCTCGGGGGTATCCCACAATGAGCAGTTCTTC. The rearrangement joins TRBV5-1 to TRBJ2-1; possible D gene TRBD2, 6 bases. V was shortened by 4 bases and J by 5 bases, with 22 bases between the two germline ends. This CDR3 spans 17 amino acids. Looked up from germline, CDR1 is SGHRS and CDR2 is YFSETQ.